This is a list of T cell receptor beta chains from one sample in a study of T cells of healthy individuals. TCRdb re-analysed the 5' RACE reads in MiXCR, keeping a single row per CDR3 protein. The table has some 85,000 distinct CDR3 sequences, about 5% seen once. The receptors shown here come from a female donor in good health. Both conserved end residues are part of each CDR3. A row's size may be missing; if present it is once, few, many or a size class.

>-|TRBV29-1|TRBJ2-5
CSVAKETQYF
>many|TRBV29-1|TRBJ1-2
CSVNGGYGYTF
>few|TRBV6-2/TRBV6-3|TRBJ1-2
CASTETLANYGYTF
>many|TRBV6-5|TRBJ1-1
CASSYLAATTEAFF
>-|TRBV6-5|TRBJ1-2
CASSYGPQGKDYGYTF
>many|TRBV20-1|TRBJ2-3
CSAPPLAESTDTQYF
>many|TRBV7-2|TRBJ2-2
CASSLASRIWEGTGELFF
>many|TRBV12-3/TRBV12-4|TRBJ2-5
CASSFNSQETQYF
>-|TRBV13|TRBJ2-6
CASSYTTGGTGANVLTF
>few|TRBV9|TRBJ2-2
CASSVGGHVNTGELFF
>-|TRBV18|TRBJ1-3
CASSPPLNSGNTIYF
>many|TRBV20-1|TRBJ2-3
CSATSRYTDTQYF
>many|TRBV29-1|TRBJ1-1
CSAAHRNTEAFF
>many|TRBV20-1|TRBJ2-5
CSGDFTPQQETQYF
>few|TRBV7-2|TRBJ1-5
CASSLTKNQPQHF
>few|TRBV28|TRBJ2-3
CASSLKGITDTQYF
>few|TRBV6-2/TRBV6-3|TRBJ2-7
CASSEWTYEQYF
>many|TRBV9|TRBJ2-7
CASSVEQASYEQYF
>few|TRBV14|TRBJ2-1
CASSQVRTSNEQFF
>many|TRBV25-1|TRBJ1-4
CASSEYEGNGEKLFF
>-|TRBV20-1|TRBJ1-5
CSATGLNQPQHF
>many|TRBV12-3/TRBV12-4|TRBJ2-3
CASSFREYTDTQYF
>many|TRBV28|TRBJ2-3
CAIMSGRADTQYF